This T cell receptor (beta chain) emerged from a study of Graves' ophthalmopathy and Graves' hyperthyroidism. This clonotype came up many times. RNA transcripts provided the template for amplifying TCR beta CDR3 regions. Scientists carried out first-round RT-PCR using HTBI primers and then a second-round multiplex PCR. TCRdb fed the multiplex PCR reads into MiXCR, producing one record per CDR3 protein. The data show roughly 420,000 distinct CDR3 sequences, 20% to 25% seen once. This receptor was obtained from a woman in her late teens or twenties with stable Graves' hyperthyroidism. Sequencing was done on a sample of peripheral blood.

The CDR3 nucleotides read TGCAGTGCTAGAGGGGGACAGGGGGCAGAATATTTT. This gives the protein CSARGGQGAEYF. The gene calls are TRBV20-1 and TRBJ1-3; 12 nucleotides agree with TRBD1. This CDR3 spans 12 amino acids. V lost 1 base and J lost 15; bases outside the gene matches: 4. CDR1 DFQATT and CDR2 SNEGSKA come from the germline V gene (reference sequence).